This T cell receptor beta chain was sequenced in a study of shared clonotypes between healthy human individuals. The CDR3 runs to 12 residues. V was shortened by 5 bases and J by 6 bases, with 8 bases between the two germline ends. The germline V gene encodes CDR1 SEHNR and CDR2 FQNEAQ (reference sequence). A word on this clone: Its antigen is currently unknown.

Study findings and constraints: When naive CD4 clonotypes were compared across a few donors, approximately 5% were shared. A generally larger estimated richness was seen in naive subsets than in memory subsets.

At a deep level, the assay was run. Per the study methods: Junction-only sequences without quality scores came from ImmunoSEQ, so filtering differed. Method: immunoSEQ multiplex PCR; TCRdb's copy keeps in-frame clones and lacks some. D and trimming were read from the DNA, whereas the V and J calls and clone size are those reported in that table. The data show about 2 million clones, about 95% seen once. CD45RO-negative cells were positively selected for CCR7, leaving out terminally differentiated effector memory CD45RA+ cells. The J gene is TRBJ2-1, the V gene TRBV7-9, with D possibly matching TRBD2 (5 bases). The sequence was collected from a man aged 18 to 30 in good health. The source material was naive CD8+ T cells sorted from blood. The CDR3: CASSNRGNEQFF. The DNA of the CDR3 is TGTGCCAGCAGCAACCGGGGCAATGAGCAGTTCTTC.